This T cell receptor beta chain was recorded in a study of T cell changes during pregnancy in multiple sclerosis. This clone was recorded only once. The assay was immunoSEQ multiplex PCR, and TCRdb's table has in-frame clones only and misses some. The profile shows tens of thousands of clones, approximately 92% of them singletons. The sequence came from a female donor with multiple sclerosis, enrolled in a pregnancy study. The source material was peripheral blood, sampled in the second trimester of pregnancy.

The CDR3 loop reads CASSPVSVGGQNIQYF. The CDR3 nucleotides are TGTGCCAGCAGCCCTGTTAGCGTTGGAGGTCAAAACATTCAGTACTTC. The chain uses TRBV4-2 and TRBJ2-4; maybe TRBD2 (5 bases). From germline, CDR1 is LGHNA and CDR2 YNFKEQ. The CDR3 runs to 16 residues. V lost 4 bases, J lost 5 bases, and 18 bases lay in between.